This is a list of T cell receptor beta chains from one sample in a study of CD8 T cells in ankylosing spondylitis. A single record per CDR3 protein comes from TCRdb applying MiXCR to the 5' RACE reads. The data show under 300,000 distinct CDR3 sequences, 18% seen once. Sequenced sample: blood, either unsorted or a sorted T cell fraction (not recorded which). These receptors were collected from a male donor with ankylosing spondylitis or in good health (not recorded which). The CDR3 runs from the conserved cysteine through the conserved F or W. The D gene is left open where the match is weak. Size is stated for part of the rows, as once, few or many counts, or as a class when the clone is expanded.

TRBJ1-1 | TRBV12-3/TRBV12-4 | NA | many | TGTGCCAGCCAGGGTTTCGACACTGAAGCTTTCTTT | CASQGFDTEAFF
TRBJ2-1 | TRBV12-3/TRBV12-4 | TRBD2 | NA | TGTGCCAGCAGTTCACGGGGAGGGCTACCCAACTACAATGAGCAGTTCTTC | CASSSRGGLPNYNEQFF
TRBJ1-1 | TRBV29-1 | NA | NA | TGCAGCGTTGAGGCGGACGGTGTTGAAGCTTTCTTT | CSVEADGVEAFF
TRBJ2-7 | TRBV7-9 | TRBD1 | NA | TGTGCCAGCAGCTTTAGCGAACGACAGGGAGCCTACGAGCAGTACTTC | CASSFSERQGAYEQYF
TRBJ2-1 | TRBV20-1 | NA | few | TGCAGTGCTACACTAGACAACAATGAGCAGTTCTTC | CSATLDNNEQFF
TRBJ2-7 | TRBV27 | NA | NA | TGTGCCAGCAGTTTGAGGTCCCACTACGAGCAGTACTTC | CASSLRSHYEQYF
TRBJ2-2 | TRBV29-1 | TRBD2 | few | TGCAGCGTTGGAAATCCCCGAGCGGGATTGAACACCGGGGAGCTGTTTTTT | CSVGNPRAGLNTGELFF
TRBJ2-1 | TRBV12-3/TRBV12-4 | TRBD2 | NA | TGTGCCAGCAGGATAGCGGGAGCCTCCTACAATGAGCAGTTCTTC | CASRIAGASYNEQFF
TRBJ2-7 | TRBV6-1 | TRBD1 | many | TGTGCCAGCAGTGAATGGGGGACAGAATACGAGCAGTACTTC | CASSEWGTEYEQYF
TRBJ2-7 | TRBV27 | NA | NA | TGTGCCAGCAGTCCGCTCCGGGGTCAGGGGCCGACCTACGAGCAGTACTTC | CASSPLRGQGPTYEQYF
TRBJ2-3 | TRBV4-2 | NA | many | TGTGCCAGCACCCTAAGAGCTAAAGCCGGAGATACGCAGTATTTT | CASTLRAKAGDTQYF
TRBJ2-7 | TRBV21-1 | NA | NA | TGTGCCAGCAGCGCGCGGACAGGCGATAATCCCTACGAGCAGTACTTC | CASSARTGDNPYEQYF
TRBJ2-1 | TRBV29-1 | NA | NA | TGCAGCGTTGAGTACGGCCCATACAATGAGCAGTTCTTC | CSVEYGPYNEQFF
TRBJ1-2 | TRBV7-2 | TRBD1 | NA | TGTGCCAGCAGCTATACAGGGGAATACTATGGCTACACCTTC | CASSYTGEYYGYTF
TRBJ2-3 | TRBV9 | NA | few | TGTGCCAGCAGCGTAGATGGGGTGGGACGGCTAGGCACAGATACGCAGTATTTT | CASSVDGVGRLGTDTQYF
TRBJ2-7 | TRBV29-1 | TRBD2 | few | TGCAGCGGGGTAGCGGGGAGTTCCTACGAGCAGTACTTC | CSGVAGSSYEQYF
TRBJ2-2 | TRBV4-1 | NA | many | TGCGCCAGCAGCCAAGGTCTCACCGGGGAGCTGTTTTTT | CASSQGLTGELFF
TRBJ2-1 | TRBV7-9 | TRBD2 | many | TGTGCCAGCAGCCCCCTGAGCGGGAGATCCTACAATGAGCAGTTCTTC | CASSPLSGRSYNEQFF
TRBJ2-4 | TRBV24-1 | TRBD1 | NA | TGTGCCACCAGTCGTAGCTACAGGGGGTCGGCCAAAAACATTCAGTACTTC | CATSRSYRGSAKNIQYF
TRBJ2-4 | TRBV12-3/TRBV12-4 | NA | NA | TGTGCCAGCAGTTTTGGAGGGGTCAAAAACATTCAGTACTTC | CASSFGGVKNIQYF
TRBJ2-3 | TRBV29-1 | TRBD2 | few | TGCAGCGTTGTATTGCGGGAGAAAGATACGCAGTATTTT | CSVVLREKDTQYF
TRBJ2-2 | TRBV6-2/TRBV6-3 | NA | NA | TGTGCCAGCAGTTACTTTAGAGGCGGGACTCAAAACACCGGGGAGCTGTTTTTT | CASSYFRGGTQNTGELFF
TRBJ1-5 | TRBV4-1 | NA | NA | TGCGCCAGCAGCCAACACCGAGGAGGGGATCAGCCCCAGCATTTT | CASSQHRGGDQPQHF
TRBJ2-5 | TRBV12-3/TRBV12-4 | NA | many | TGTGCCAGCAGTTTATCAGGTTACGAGACCCAGTACTTC | CASSLSGYETQYF
TRBJ2-5 | TRBV5-1 | NA | NA | TGCGCCAGCAGCTCCGATTTTGGGGCGGAGGAGACCCAGTACTTC | CASSSDFGAEETQYF
TRBJ2-5 | TRBV27 | TRBD1 | few | TGTGCCAGCAGTCAACAGGGGGCGGAGTTGTCAGAGACCCAGTACTTC | CASSQQGAELSETQYF
TRBJ2-1 | TRBV5-1 | TRBD1 | NA | TGCGCCAGCAGCTTGGCCGGGACAGGAGGAGGGGTGAATGAGCAGTTCTTC | CASSLAGTGGGVNEQFF
TRBJ2-5 | TRBV9 | NA | few | TGTGCCAGCAGCGTAGAGGCAGGGGTGAGAGAGACCCAGTACTTC | CASSVEAGVRETQYF
TRBJ2-5 | TRBV6-5 | TRBD2 | NA | TGTGCCAGCAGATTAGCGGGAGGGCCGGGGGAGACCCAGTACTTC | CASRLAGGPGETQYF
TRBJ2-1 | TRBV7-2 | TRBD1 | many | TGTGCCAGCAGCTTAAAACCGGGACAGCCTGACAATGAGCAGTTCTTC | CASSLKPGQPDNEQFF
TRBJ2-3 | TRBV4-3 | TRBD1 | NA | TGCGCCAGCAGCCAAGACGATAGGGGACAGGGCTGGGATACGCAGTATTTT | CASSQDDRGQGWDTQYF
TRBJ2-5 | TRBV7-9 | NA | NA | TGTGCCAGCAGCTCACAGGGTACCCAAGAGACCCAGTACTTC | CASSSQGTQETQYF
TRBJ1-6 | TRBV27 | TRBD1 | once | TGTGCCAGCAGTTTTGGGACAGGGGGCCTTGCCCTCCACTTT | CASSFGTGGLALHF
TRBJ2-5 | TRBV6-2/TRBV6-3 | NA | many | TGTGCCAGCAGTCAAGAGACCCAGTACTTC | CASSQETQYF
TRBJ2-1 | TRBV7-2 | TRBD2 | many | TGTGCCAGCTTGAAACTAGCGGATTCCTACAATGAGCAGTTCTTC | CASLKLADSYNEQFF
TRBJ1-2 | TRBV10-3 | NA | few | TGTGCCGCGTCGGGACAAGACTATGGCTACACCTTC | CAASGQDYGYTF
TRBJ2-1 | TRBV5-5 | NA | NA | TGTGCCAGCAGCTTGGAGGGGCCTACTGAGCAGTTCTTC | CASSLEGPTEQFF
TRBJ2-3 | TRBV6-1 | TRBD2 | few | TGTGCCAGCAGTCTCAGCGGGGGGTGGACAGATACGCAGTATTTT | CASSLSGGWTDTQYF